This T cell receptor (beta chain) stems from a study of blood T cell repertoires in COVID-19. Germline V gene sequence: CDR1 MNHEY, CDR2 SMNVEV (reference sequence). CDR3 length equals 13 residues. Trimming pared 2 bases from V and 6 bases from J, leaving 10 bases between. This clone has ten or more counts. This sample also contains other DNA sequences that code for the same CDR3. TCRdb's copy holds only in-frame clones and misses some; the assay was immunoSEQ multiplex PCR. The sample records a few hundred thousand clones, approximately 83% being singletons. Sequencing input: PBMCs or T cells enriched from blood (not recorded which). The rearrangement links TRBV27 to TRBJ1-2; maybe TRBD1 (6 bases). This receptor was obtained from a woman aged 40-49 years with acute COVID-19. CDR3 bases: TGTGCCAGCAGTTTAAGGGGGAAGGATGGCTACACCTTC. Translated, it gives CASSLRGKDGYTF.